The 17 T cell receptor beta chains listed next were all sequenced from one sample in a study of cytomegalovirus exposure and HLA in healthy donors. Some clones are missing from TCRdb's copy, which holds only in-frame ones; the method was immunoSEQ multiplex PCR. The data hold about 130,000 clones, with roughly nine tenths observed a single time. The sequencing sample was made of PBMCs. These receptors were obtained from a man aged 25-45 years in good health and CMV-seronegative.

The V gene is TRBV5-8, the J gene TRBJ1-4, with 9 bases identical to TRBD1. This CDR3 is 15 amino acids long. Germline assignment: CDR1 SGHTS and CDR2 YDEGEE. V lost 2 bases to trimming and J lost 7 bases; unmatched junction nucleotides: 6. CDR3 bases: TGTGCCAGCAGCTTTAACAGGGGGCGAAGTGAAAAACTGTTTTTT. Translating it yields CASSFNRGRSEKLFF.

The V gene is TRBV7-9, the J gene TRBJ1-5; a weak D match, TRBD1 (6 bases). CDR3 length equals 15 residues. CDR1 is SEHNR and CDR2 is FQNEAQ in the germline V gene (reference sequence). V was clipped by 5 bases and J by 2 bases, with 13 bases between them. The CDR3 region has the DNA TGTGCCAGCAGCGCGCTGGCAGGGGGCAATCAGCCCCAGCATTTT. This translates into CASSALAGGNQPQHF.

This chain connects TRBV6-1 to TRBJ2-1; D not resolved. CDR1 and CDR2 (germline): MNHNS, SASEGT. The V and J ends lost 4 bases and 9 bases respectively, with 7 bases between them. This CDR3 spans 11 amino acids. CDR3 DNA sequence: TGTGCCAGCAGTGGCCCCGGTGAGCAGTTCTTC. Translating gives CASSGPGEQFF.

The chain recombines TRBV6-1 with TRBJ1-2; TRBD1 is a possible D gene (6 bases). Germline values: CDR1 MNHNS, CDR2 SASEGT. This CDR3 is built from 15 residues. V shed 0 bases and J shed 7 bases, with 15 bases lying between them. The CDR3 DNA reads TGTGCCAGCAGTGAAGCGTATCAGGGGCTAGGTGGCTACACCTTC. This translates into CASSEAYQGLGGYTF.

The chain couples TRBV6-1 to TRBJ1-6; D perhaps matches TRBD1 (5 bases). V lost 8 bases to trimming and J lost 4 bases, with 9 bases between them. CDR3 length equals 13 residues. CDR1 and CDR2 (germline): MNHNS, SASEGT. The CDR3 DNA follows: TGTGCCAGCGGGGCAGGGTATAATTCACCCCTCCACTTT. As protein: CASGAGYNSPLHF.

The chain carries TRBV6-5 and TRBJ1-1; D is ambiguous. There are 14 residues in the CDR3. V dropped 2 bases and J dropped 2 bases, with 9 bases sitting between them. CDR1 is MNHEY, CDR2 SVGAGI, per germline. CDR3 protein: CASSYTNRNTEAFF. CDR3 nucleotide sequence: TGTGCCAGCAGTTACACAAACAGAAACACTGAAGCTTTCTTT.

The CDR3 region is CASSIEGANYGYTF. The CDR3 DNA reads TGTGCCAGTAGTATAGAGGGGGCGAACTATGGCTACACCTTC. V usage is TRBV19 and J usage is TRBJ1-2; a possible D gene is TRBD1 (6 bases). The CDR3 totals 14 residues. The V end lost 0 bases, the J end lost 2 bases, and 7 bases lay between the germline ends. CDR1 LNHDA and CDR2 SQIVND come from the germline V gene (reference sequence).

The chain uses TRBV4-2 and TRBJ2-3, with TRBD2 identical over 9 bases. Germline values: CDR1 LGHNA, CDR2 YNFKEQ. Germline trimming cut 1 base from V and 2 bases from J; bases unmatched to any gene: 1. This CDR3 is 15 amino acids long. The CDR3 spells CASSQGLADTDTQYF. CDR3 coding DNA: TGTGCCAGCAGCCAAGGACTAGCGGACACAGATACGCAGTATTTT.

This chain links TRBV18 with TRBJ2-2; 7 nucleotides match TRBD1. Germline CDR1 and CDR2: KGHSH and LQKENI. The CDR3 contains 14 residues. After removal of 3 bases from V and 3 bases from J, the junction contained 1 base not matched to a gene. The CDR3 loop reads CASSPQGDTGELFF. CDR3 DNA: TGTGCCAGCTCACCTCAGGGGGACACCGGGGAGCTGTTTTTT.

The rearrangement links TRBV15 to TRBJ1-4, with a possible D match to TRBD1 (6 bases). Trimming removed 5 bases at V and 8 bases at J, with 24 bases between. The CDR3 is 17 amino acids. Germline V gene data show CDR1 as LNHNV and CDR2 as YYDKDF (reference sequence). Here the CDR3 DNA reads TGTGCCACCAGCCCCAGGGCCACCCTACAGGGAGAGGAAAAACTGTTTTTT. It encodes CATSPRATLQGEEKLFF. The full variable domain, its missing parts supplied by reference TRBV15 and TRBJ1-4, is DAMVIQNPRYQVTQFGKPVTLSCSQTLNHNVMYWYQQKSSQAPKLLFHYYDKDFNNEADTPDNFQSRRPNTSFCFLDIRSPGLGDTAMYLCATSPRATLQGEEKLFFGSGTQLSVL.

The CDR3 is CASSYSGVSNQPQHF. The CDR3 DNA reads as TGTGCCAGCAGTTACAGCGGAGTGAGCAATCAGCCCCAGCATTTT. The rearrangement links TRBV6-5 to TRBJ1-5, with D unresolved. Deletions cut 2 bases from V and 1 base from J, with 9 bases between. In germline, CDR1 is MNHEY, CDR2 SVGAGI. This CDR3 region has 15 residues.

The J gene is TRBJ1-5, the V gene TRBV19; 9 bases align to TRBD1. This CDR3 is 17 amino acids long. The germline gives CDR1 LNHDA, CDR2 SQIVND (reference sequence). Losses at the gene ends were 4 bases for V and 5 bases for J; bases not matched to a gene: 12. The CDR3 coding sequence is TGTGCCAGTAGTACAGAAGATCGGACAGGGGAGGATCAGCCCCAGCATTTT. Translated, it gives CASSTEDRTGEDQPQHF.

The chain employs TRBV6-5 and TRBJ2-7, with D possibly being TRBD1 (5 bases). Trimming took off 0 bases at V and 3 bases at J, with 9 bases between the two ends. Germline CDR1 reads MNHEY; CDR2 reads SVGAGI. This CDR3 comprises 14 residues. The CDR3 protein is CASSYSVRGYEQYF. In DNA form, the CDR3 reads TGTGCCAGCAGTTACTCAGTTAGGGGCTACGAGCAGTACTTC.

The V and J genes are TRBV2 and TRBJ1-1, with TRBD1 identical over 8 bases. The CDR3 is 16 amino acids. The trim removed 4 bases at V and 6 bases at J, leaving 13 bases unmatched. Germline lookup yields CDR1 SNHLY and CDR2 FYNNEI. CDR3 amino acids: CASSGRTGQLSPEAFF. The DNA for the CDR3 is TGTGCCAGCAGTGGTAGGACAGGGCAATTATCCCCTGAAGCTTTCTTT.

The CDR3 coding sequence is TGCAGCGCTGGACAGGGGGGCTATGGCTACACCTTC. This translates into CSAGQGGYGYTF. V gene TRBV29-1 combines with J gene TRBJ1-2, with TRBD1 matching over 10 bases. Germline trimming cut 7 bases from V and 4 bases from J; bases unmatched to any gene: 3. The CDR3 loop spans 12 amino acids. Looked up from germline, CDR1 is SQVTM and CDR2 is ANQGSEA.

The chain links TRBV5-5 to TRBJ1-5; the D gene is possibly TRBD1 (6 bases). Germline loops: CDR1 SGHKS, CDR2 YYEKEE (reference sequence). The V and J ends lost 3 bases and 11 bases respectively, with 12 bases between them. The CDR3 totals 12 residues. The CDR3 DNA reads as TGTGCCAGCAGCTCGTGGGGGCTAGCCCAGCATTTT. Residues: CASSSWGLAQHF. Looking up the rest from reference TRBV5-5 and TRBJ1-5 gives the full variable domain: DAGVTQSPTHLIKTRGQQVTLRCSPISGHKSVSWYQQVLGQGPQFIFQYYEKEERGRGNFPDRFSARQFPNYSSELNVNALLLGDSALYLCASSSWGLAQHFGDGTRLSIL.

V and J are TRBV18 and TRBJ2-2; a possible D gene is TRBD1 (6 bases). The V gene's germline CDR1 is KGHSH and CDR2 LQKENI. V was shortened by 4 bases and J by 0 bases, with 9 bases between the two germline ends. The CDR3 is 15 residues long. The CDR3 here is CASSRRTANTGELFF. The DNA of the CDR3 is TGTGCCAGCTCACGGCGGACAGCGAACACCGGGGAGCTGTTTTTT.